This T cell receptor beta chain stems from a study of blood T cell repertoires in COVID-19. Background on the study: The United States, Italy and Spain were the sources of the acute and convalescent COVID-19 samples.

In the study's own analysis: It was from reference gene primer amplification that nucleated cell counts were estimated. Clones were sequenced by immunoSEQ multiplex PCR, and TCRdb holds only the in-frame ones, with some missing. V, J and clone size reflect that table, while D and trimming were determined from the DNA. The data contain roughly 250,000 clones, approximately 79% of them singletons. This sequence originates from a woman at least 80 years old with active or convalescent COVID-19. Sample: peripheral blood.

CDR3: CASSQGRGMGFAYGYTF. For the CDR3, the DNA is TGTGCCAGCAGCCAGGGCAGGGGGATGGGCTTTGCCTATGGCTACACCTTC. The chain uses TRBV3-1 (or the pseudogene TRBV3-2) and TRBJ1-2, with 7 bases aligning to TRBD1. The ends lost 3 bases at V and 4 bases at J; junction bases unmatched: 14. The CDR3 runs to 17 residues. CDR1 is LGHDT, CDR2 YNNKEL, per germline (reference sequence).